Each of the 24 T cell receptor beta chains below was sequenced from the same sample in a study of T cell responses to AZD1222 COVID-19 vaccine. Only in-frame clones appear in the TCRdb table, and some are missing; sequencing was by immunoSEQ multiplex PCR. The table lists fewer than 200,000 clones, roughly 88% of them singletons. The specimen comprised peripheral blood, sampled 28 days after the second AZD1222 dose. All receptors come from an adult who received the AZD1222 COVID-19 vaccine.

The chain employs TRBV12-3 or TRBV12-4 and TRBJ1-1, with unresolved D. V lost 5 bases and J 6 bases, leaving 10 bases between the germline ends. The CDR3 is 12 amino acids. CDR3 DNA sequence: TGTGCCAGCAGTCCCTTGGGCCCTGAAGCTTTCTTT. This encodes CASSPLGPEAFF.

The chain has TRBV7-2 and TRBJ2-3; D is tentatively TRBD1 or TRBD2 (5 bases each). The CDR3 consists of 16 residues. V gave up 1 base and J gave up 1 base, with 12 bases separating them. Germline CDR1 is SGHTA and CDR2 is FQGNSA. CDR3 nucleotides: TGTGCCAGCAGCTTAGTTGGTCAGGGAGGCACAGATACGCAGTATTTT. Its translation: CASSLVGQGGTDTQYF. The variable domain in full, completed from reference TRBV7-2 and TRBJ2-3, reads GAGVSQSPSNKVTEKGKDVELRCDPISGHTALYWYRQSLGQGLEFLIYFQGNSAPDKSGLPSDRFSAERTGGSVSTLTIQRTQQEDSAVYLCASSLVGQGGTDTQYFGPGTRLTVL.

This rearrangement joins TRBV7-2 to TRBJ1-2, with 8 bases fitting TRBD1. V shed 3 bases, J shed 8 bases, and the junction held 11 bases outside the gene matches. Germline V gene data show CDR1 as SGHTA and CDR2 as FQGNSA. CDR3 length: 15 amino acids. CDR3 sequence: CASSFTSRGPYGYTF. The DNA of the CDR3 is TGTGCCAGCAGCTTTACCTCCAGGGGGCCGTACGGCTACACCTTC.

This chain connects TRBV18 to TRBJ2-5, with D perhaps matching TRBD2 (6 bases). Germline CDR1 and CDR2: KGHSH and LQKENI. V was shortened by 4 bases and J by 5 bases, with 11 bases between the two germline ends. CDR3 size: 13 residues. The CDR3 region has the DNA TGTGCCAGCTCACGACTAGGTATGGAGACCCAGTACTTC. Protein: CASSRLGMETQYF.

This chain connects TRBV6-1 to TRBJ1-2; TRBD1 aligns across 7 bases. Germline lookup yields CDR1 MNHNS and CDR2 SASEGT. CDR3 length: 14 amino acids. The trim removed 3 bases at V and 4 bases at J, leaving 5 bases unmatched. The CDR3 protein is CASSDGGQLYGYTF. The CDR3 DNA is TGTGCCAGCAGTGATGGGGGACAGCTCTATGGCTACACCTTC.

The rearrangement links TRBV19 to TRBJ2-7; TRBD1 matches 10 bases. Germline CDR1 and CDR2: LNHDA and SQIVND (reference sequence). V lost 4 bases to trimming and J lost 0 bases; unmatched junction nucleotides: 6. There are 16 residues in the CDR3. CDR3: CASSSVGDRGSYEQYF. CDR3 DNA sequence: TGTGCCAGTAGTAGCGTGGGGGACAGGGGCTCCTACGAGCAGTACTTC.

This chain links TRBV5-1 with TRBJ2-2, with D unresolved. This CDR3 spans 12 amino acids. V lost 5 bases and J lost 4, with 6 bases in between. In germline, CDR1 is SGHRS, CDR2 YFSETQ. The CDR3 nucleotides read TGCGCCAGCAGGGAAGGCACCGGGGAGCTGTTTTTT. Its protein is CASREGTGELFF.

The V call is TRBV6-5, the J call TRBJ2-2, with D possibly TRBD2 on 6 matching bases. Germline V lookup: CDR1 MNHEY, CDR2 SVGAGI. The length of the CDR3 is 16 residues. V dropped 0 bases and J dropped 4 bases, with 12 bases sitting between them. CDR3 DNA: TGTGCCAGCAGTTACTCTACGACTAGAAGCACCGGGGAGCTGTTTTTT. Translating gives CASSYSTTRSTGELFF.

This clone has a single count. The J gene is TRBJ1-2, the V gene TRBV12-1; the table's D call TRBD1 went unverified against the DNA. TRBV12-1 is a documented pseudogene. The CDR3 spans 13 residues. The CDR3 here is CASSPGTGDGYTF. The CDR3 DNA is TGTGCCAGCAGCCCAGGGACAGGGGACGGCTACACCTTC.

The genes are TRBV3-1 (or the pseudogene TRBV3-2) and TRBJ1-1, with 10 nucleotides matching TRBD1. V shed 0 bases, J shed 2 bases, and the junction held 6 bases outside the gene matches. Per the germline V gene, CDR1 is LGHDT and CDR2 is YNNKEL (reference sequence). CDR3 length equals 17 residues. The CDR3 here is CASSQEIGQGVNTEAFF. The CDR3 DNA reads TGTGCCAGCAGCCAAGAGATAGGACAGGGGGTTAACACTGAAGCTTTCTTT.

The rearrangement uses TRBV18 and TRBJ1-1; 10 nucleotides agree with TRBD1. The CDR3 spans 16 residues. V gave up 4 bases and J gave up 3 bases; unmatched junction bases: 8. Germline V gene data show CDR1 as KGHSH and CDR2 as LQKENI. CDR3 in amino acids: CASSRDRGGRDTEAFF. For the CDR3, the DNA is TGTGCCAGCTCACGGGACAGGGGTGGAAGGGACACTGAAGCTTTCTTT.

The chain is built from TRBV21-1 and TRBJ1-5. TRBV21-1 is tagged as a pseudogene. The CDR3 totals 16 residues. The CDR3 coding sequence is TGTGCCAGCCCCGGGTGGTCCGGGGGCCGCAATCAGCCCCAGCATTTT. Translated, it gives CASPGWSGGRNQPQHF.

This clone was counted only a few times. This chain connects TRBV28 to TRBJ1-4, with D unresolved. Germline CDR1 reads MDHEN; CDR2 reads SYDVKM. V shed 3 bases and J shed 0 bases, with 14 bases lying between them. The CDR3 runs to 17 residues. The CDR3: CASSLIGPLTTNEKLFF. DNA for the CDR3: TGTGCCAGCAGTTTGATCGGCCCTTTAACAACTAATGAAAAACTGTTTTTT. The whole variable domain, filled in from reference TRBV28 and TRBJ1-4, reads DVKVTQSSRYLVKRTGEKVFLECVQDMDHENMFWYRQDPGLGLRLIYFSYDVKMKEKGDIPEGYSVSREKKERFSLILESASTNQTSMYLCASSLIGPLTTNEKLFFGSGTQLSVL.

On this clone: Other DNA sequences of this sample code for an identical CDR3. This rearrangement joins TRBV5-1 to TRBJ1-1, with 7 nucleotides matching TRBD1. Losses at the gene ends were 0 bases for V and 0 bases for J; bases not matched to a gene: 2. CDR1 SGHRS and CDR2 YFSETQ come from the germline V gene. This CDR3 spans 15 amino acids. This CDR3 reads CASSLDRGMNTEAFF. In nucleotides, the CDR3 is TGCGCCAGCAGCTTGGACAGGGGAATGAACACTGAAGCTTTCTTT.

This chain joins TRBV19 and TRBJ2-5, with a possible D match to TRBD1 (5 bases). Germline V lookup: CDR1 LNHDA, CDR2 SQIVND (reference sequence). V lost 3 bases and J lost 2, with 13 bases in between. The CDR3 runs to 15 residues. The CDR3: CASSISLQGQETQYF. The CDR3 nucleotides read TGTGCCAGTAGTATTTCCCTCCAGGGTCAAGAGACCCAGTACTTC.

This chain connects TRBV30 to TRBJ1-4; D is possibly TRBD1 (5 bases). Germline V gene lookup returns CDR1 GTSNPN and CDR2 SVGIG (reference sequence). The V gene lost 7 bases and the J gene lost 7 bases, with 19 bases spanning the gap. The CDR3 is made up of 14 amino acids. For the CDR3, the DNA is TGTGCCTCCAACTCCCCCGGGGGGGGTGAAAAACTGTTTTTT. It encodes CASNSPGGGEKLFF. Supplemented by reference TRBV30 and TRBJ1-4, the full variable domain reads SQTIHQWPATLVQPVGSPLSLECTVEGTSNPNLYWYRQAAGRGLQLLFYSVGIGQISSEVPQNLSASRPQDRQFILSSKKLLLSDSGFYLCASNSPGGGEKLFFGSGTQLSVL.

The genes are TRBV7-9 and TRBJ2-5; 7 bases fit TRBD2. The CDR3 runs 14 residues. From germline, CDR1 is SEHNR and CDR2 FQNEAQ (reference sequence). The junction had 5 bases not matched to a gene; V was cut back by 5 bases and J by 2 bases. The CDR3 reads CASSRGDLQETQYF. CDR3 sequence (DNA): TGTGCCAGCAGCCGGGGGGACCTTCAAGAGACCCAGTACTTC.

The rearrangement uses TRBV29-1 and TRBJ2-3; 8 bases line up with TRBD1. CDR1 and CDR2 (germline): SQVTM, ANQGSEA. The V gene end was trimmed by 0 bases and the J gene end by 6 bases; junction bases not matched to a gene: 11. This CDR3 comprises 16 residues. The CDR3 region is CSVEDLGQVIGDTQYF. CDR3 nucleotides: TGCAGCGTTGAAGATCTGGGACAGGTAATTGGGGATACGCAGTATTTT.

V is TRBV6-5 and J is TRBJ2-5, with TRBD2 matching 11 bases. V was clipped by 5 bases and J by 2 bases; unmatched bases: 1. This CDR3 contains 14 residues. Per germline, CDR1 MNHEY and CDR2 SVGAGI. DNA for the CDR3: TGTGCCAGCAGTACTAGCGGGAGACAAGAGACCCAGTACTTC. Amino acids: CASSTSGRQETQYF.

The chain has TRBV19 and TRBJ1-1; the D is unclear. The germline gives CDR1 LNHDA, CDR2 SQIVND (reference sequence). Trimming pared 3 bases from V and 10 bases from J, leaving 12 bases between. This CDR3 is built from 12 residues. The CDR3 here is CASSIERGTAFF. The DNA for the CDR3 is TGTGCCAGTAGTATTGAACGAGGAACAGCTTTCTTT.

This clone has more than one count but fewer than ten. The gene calls are TRBV11-2 and TRBJ1-1; tentatively, D is TRBD1 (6 bases). The CDR3 loop spans 15 amino acids. Deletions cut 5 bases from V and 0 bases from J, with 13 bases between. CDR1 is SGHAT, CDR2 FQNNGV, per germline. CDR3 sequence reads: CASSRLGQLNTEAFF. In DNA, the CDR3 is TGTGCCAGCAGCCGACTCGGACAGTTGAACACTGAAGCTTTCTTT. The full variable domain, rest sourced from reference TRBV11-2 and TRBJ1-1, is EAGVAQSPRYKIIEKRQSVAFWCNPISGHATLYWYQQILGQGPKLLIQFQNNGVVDDSQLPKDRFSAERLKGVDSTLKIQPAKLEDSAVYLCASSRLGQLNTEAFFGQGTRLTVV.

V gene TRBV5-8 combines with J gene TRBJ2-7; maybe TRBD1 (6 bases). The CDR3 spans 14 residues. Trimming cost V 4 bases and J 2 bases, with 13 bases left between them. Germline CDR1 SGHTS, CDR2 YDEGEE. CDR3 nucleotide sequence: TGTGCCAGCAGCCCCACAGGGCTGACCTACGAGCAGTACTTC. Protein: CASSPTGLTYEQYF.

This clone has a handful of counts. This chain links TRBV20-1 with TRBJ2-5; TRBD1 aligns across 7 bases. Germline loops: CDR1 DFQATT, CDR2 SNEGSKA (reference sequence). There are 11 residues in the CDR3. Trimming removed 6 bases from V and 2 bases from J; junction bases left unmatched: 0. In DNA form, the CDR3 reads TGCAGTGCACAGGGGCAAGAGACCCAGTACTTC. Its translation is CSAQGQETQYF.

This clone showed up just once. V and J are TRBV7-9 and TRBJ1-2; D is perhaps TRBD1 (6 bases). The CDR3 is made up of 13 amino acids. V was trimmed by 10 bases and J by 4 bases, leaving 16 bases between them. From germline, CDR1 is SEHNR and CDR2 FQNEAQ (reference sequence). In DNA, the CDR3 is TGTGCCAACGGGGGGCTGCCCGGCTATGGCTACACCTTC. Its translation: CANGGLPGYGYTF.